The 28 T cell receptor beta chains below were found in one sample sequenced in a study of quantifying T cell responses using KT2 cells. Across the study: Reverse transcription used primers in the TCR alpha and beta constant regions.

Each cDNA got a UMI-containing oligo ligated at its 3' end. First-round PCR used four to five cycles and beta primers RC1.1 and RC1.2 covering TRBC1 and TRBC2. TCRdb used MiXCR to reprocess the UMI-ligation and nested PCR reads, holding one entry per CDR3 protein. This table holds over 25,000 distinct CDR3 sequences, about a tenth found once. The specimen was PBMCs spiked with cells of the T cell clone KT2. All receptors come from a human donor.

This clonotype appeared many times. The CDR3 DNA reads TGCGCCAGCAGCGCCGGGACAGGGGGCATAAATGAGCAGTTCTTC. Residues: CASSAGTGGINEQFF. The chain recombines TRBV5-1 with TRBJ2-1; 12 positions agree with TRBD1. In germline, CDR1 is SGHRS, CDR2 YFSETQ. The J segment lost 7 bases and the V segment lost 4 bases, leaving 6 bases of the junction unmatched. CDR3 length: 15 residues.

The chain is built from TRBV29-1 and TRBJ2-7; TRBD2 is a possible D gene (5 bases). Trimming removed 4 bases from V and 2 bases from J, with 12 bases in between. The CDR3 consists of 13 residues. In germline, CDR1 is SQVTM, CDR2 ANQGSEA. The CDR3 here is CSVAGREPYEQYF. For the CDR3, the DNA is TGCAGCGTTGCGGGAAGGGAGCCCTACGAGCAGTACTTC.

The chain carries TRBV20-1 and TRBJ2-5; D is undetermined. This CDR3 comprises 13 residues. Germline values: CDR1 DFQATT, CDR2 SNEGSKA (reference sequence). Trimming took 2 bases from V and 1 from J, leaving 8 bases between them. In DNA form, the CDR3 reads TGCAGTGCTAGAAACCACCTCCAAGAGACCCAGTACTTC. Protein sequence: CSARNHLQETQYF.

The chain combines TRBV3-1 with TRBJ1-1; 7 positions match TRBD1. Germline lookup yields CDR1 LGHDT and CDR2 YNNKEL (reference sequence). This CDR3 is 14 amino acids long. Trimming removed 4 bases from V and 2 bases from J; junction bases left unmatched: 4. The CDR3 DNA follows: TGTGCCAGCAGCCGAGACAGGGAAAACACTGAAGCTTTCTTT. It is translated as CASSRDRENTEAFF.

This clonotype was found a few times. The CDR3 spells CASSVVLAEIQETQYF. Written as DNA, the CDR3 is TGCGCCAGCAGCGTAGTACTAGCGGAGATCCAAGAGACCCAGTACTTC. The chain has TRBV5-1 and TRBJ2-5; 8 bases are shared with TRBD2. The CDR3 sequence is 16 residues long. The trim removed 4 bases at V and 1 base at J, leaving 9 bases unmatched. Germline values: CDR1 SGHRS, CDR2 YFSETQ.

This clonotype was seen ten or more times. The genes are TRBV6-1 and TRBJ2-1; D remains ambiguous. The germline V and J ends were trimmed by 7 bases and 2 bases, with 6 bases remaining between them. Germline V gene lookup returns CDR1 MNHNS and CDR2 SASEGT. CDR3 size: 12 residues. For the CDR3, the DNA is TGTGCCAGCAAAGCAGCCTACAATGAGCAGTTCTTC. It encodes CASKAAYNEQFF.

This clonotype was observed at least ten times. This chain links TRBV20-1 with TRBJ2-2; TRBD1 matches at 7 bases. Losses at the gene ends were 5 bases for V and 0 bases for J; bases not matched to a gene: 9. The CDR3 length is 16 residues. CDR1 is DFQATT, CDR2 SNEGSKA, per germline (reference sequence). CDR3 sequence (DNA): TGCAGTGCTTCTGACAGGGTTAGGGCGAACACCGGGGAGCTGTTTTTT. Residues: CSASDRVRANTGELFF.

This chain joins TRBV2 and TRBJ2-7; no clear D. This CDR3 is 11 amino acids long. V lost 8 bases and J lost 2, with 7 bases in between. The germline CDR1 and CDR2 sequences are SNHLY and FYNNEI. The CDR3: CASYNPYEQYF. The CDR3 region has the DNA TGTGCCAGCTACAATCCCTACGAGCAGTACTTC.

The chain joins TRBV5-1 to TRBJ1-4, with 7 bases lining up with TRBD1. The V gene end was trimmed by 1 base and the J gene end by 6 bases; junction bases not matched to a gene: 3. The CDR3 runs 14 residues. Germline values: CDR1 SGHRS, CDR2 YFSETQ. CDR3 residues: CASSLRTGDEKLFF. The CDR3 DNA reads TGCGCCAGCAGCTTGAGAACAGGGGATGAAAAACTGTTTTTT.

This clonotype has just a few counts. The chain recombines TRBV6-5 with TRBJ2-7; D ambiguous. The CDR3 spans 15 residues. From germline, CDR1 is MNHEY and CDR2 SVGAGI. V lost 2 bases and J lost 1, with 12 bases in between. As DNA, the CDR3 is TGTGCCAGCAGTTACACCTATAAAAGGTCCTACGAGCAGTACTTC. Translating gives CASSYTYKRSYEQYF.

CDR3 in DNA: TGTGCCAGCAAACGGGGCCAAAATGAAAAACTGTTTTTT. Amino acid sequence: CASKRGQNEKLFF. This sequence joins TRBV2 and TRBJ1-4; weak D call: TRBD1 (5 bases). V was clipped by 7 bases and J by 5 bases, with 11 bases between them. The CDR3 is 13 residues long. Germline values: CDR1 SNHLY, CDR2 FYNNEI.

The V call is TRBV7-2, the J call TRBJ2-3; D ambiguous. V lost 5 bases, J lost 2 bases, and 17 bases lay in between. Germline-derived CDR1 and CDR2 are SGHTA and FQGNSA. This CDR3 spans 16 amino acids. CDR3 nucleotides: TGTGCCAGCAGCGTAGATGGGCTACTCAACACAGATACGCAGTATTTT. Its protein is CASSVDGLLNTDTQYF.

This chain connects TRBV2 to TRBJ2-7, with TRBD2 as a possible D gene (5 bases). V lost 5 bases and J lost 4, with 15 bases in between. The CDR3 contains 14 residues. Looked up from germline, CDR1 is SNHLY and CDR2 is FYNNEI. Here the CDR3 reads CASSSVRGRYEQYF. The DNA of the CDR3 is TGTGCCAGCAGTTCTGTACGGGGAAGATACGAGCAGTACTTC.

This clonotype has a handful of counts. V and J are TRBV3-1 and TRBJ2-7; TRBD2 might be the D (6 bases). CDR1 is LGHDT and CDR2 is YNNKEL in the germline V gene (reference sequence). The CDR3 length is 15 residues. V lost 2 bases, J lost 0 bases, and 11 bases lay in between. The CDR3 DNA follows: TGTGCCAGCAGCCAACCCCGCGGGGCCTCCTACGAGCAGTACTTC. Protein: CASSQPRGASYEQYF.

Only a few counts were recorded for this clonotype. V and J are TRBV5-1 and TRBJ2-1; 10 positions agree with TRBD2. Germline CDR1 and CDR2: SGHRS and YFSETQ. This CDR3 contains 15 residues. Trimming removed 2 bases from V and 5 bases from J; junction bases left unmatched: 4. DNA for the CDR3: TGCGCCAGCAGCTTAATAGCGGGGGGAAACAATGAGCAGTTCTTC. Translation: CASSLIAGGNNEQFF.

This clonotype occurred once. The chain is built from TRBV20-1 and TRBJ2-7, with TRBD2 matching 9 bases. Germline V gives CDR1 DFQATT, CDR2 SNEGSKA (reference sequence). The CDR3 sequence is 14 residues long. Trimming took 1 base from V and 4 from J; bases not matched to a gene: 5. CDR3 coding DNA: TGCAGTGCTAGAGGTAGCGGGAGTGGGTACGAGCAGTACTTC. Protein: CSARGSGSGYEQYF.

The chain has TRBV5-1 and TRBJ1-2; 8 positions agree with TRBD1. Losses at the gene ends were 5 bases for V and 2 bases for J; bases not matched to a gene: 5. The CDR3 length is 14 residues. Germline CDR1 SGHRS, CDR2 YFSETQ. The CDR3: CASRYDRGNYGYTF. CDR3 coding DNA: TGCGCCAGCAGATACGACAGGGGAAACTATGGCTACACCTTC.

The CDR3 loop is CASSLRTGAGGYGYTF. The CDR3 DNA follows: TGTGCCAGCAGCCTTAGAACGGGGGCGGGTGGCTATGGCTACACCTTC. The rearrangement uses TRBV9 and TRBJ1-2, with TRBD1 as a possible D gene (6 bases). V lost 4 bases, J lost 4 bases, and 20 bases lay in between. The germline V gene encodes CDR1 SGDLS and CDR2 YYNGEE. The CDR3 runs to 16 residues. The full variable domain, rest sourced from reference TRBV9 and TRBJ1-2, is DSGVTQTPKHLITATGQRVTLRCSPRSGDLSVYWYQQSLDQGLQFLIQYYNGEERAKGNILERFSAQQFPDLHSELNLSSLELGDSALYFCASSLRTGAGGYGYTFGSGTRLTVV.

This clonotype appeared many times. The chain links TRBV25-1 to TRBJ2-1; D unresolved. The germline V gene encodes CDR1 MGHDK and CDR2 SYGVNS. V gave up 5 bases and J gave up 6 bases, with 14 bases separating them. The CDR3 totals 14 residues. This chain's CDR3 is CASSPRLGSNEQFF. Written as DNA, the CDR3 is TGTGCCAGCAGTCCCCGTTTAGGATCCAATGAGCAGTTCTTC.

This clonotype occurred many times. The genes are TRBV20-1 and TRBJ1-2; 7 nucleotides line up with TRBD1. The CDR3 spans 11 residues. Germline V lookup: CDR1 DFQATT, CDR2 SNEGSKA (reference sequence). CDR3 sequence reads: CSVQGNYGYTF. The CDR3 DNA is TGCAGCGTACAGGGGAACTATGGCTACACCTTC.

Many counts were recorded for this clonotype. The chain combines TRBV29-1 with TRBJ1-2; 10 bases agree with TRBD1. With V trimmed by 4 bases and J by 6 bases, 8 bases remained unmatched. Germline V gives CDR1 SQVTM, CDR2 ANQGSEA. This CDR3 spans 14 amino acids. The CDR3 coding sequence is TGCAGCGTTGTGGAGGCTGGGACAGGGGATGGCTACACCTTC. This sequence encodes CSVVEAGTGDGYTF.

This clonotype was detected a few times. The chain is built from TRBV13 and TRBJ2-7, with D perhaps given as TRBD1 or TRBD2 (5 bases each). Germline CDR1 reads PRHDT; CDR2 reads FYEKMQ (reference sequence). The length of the CDR3 is 15 residues. V lost 5 bases and J 3 bases, leaving 17 bases between the germline ends. CDR3 sequence reads: CASSLRDGDDYEQYF. The CDR3 coding sequence is TGTGCCAGCAGCCTAAGGGACGGAGACGACTACGAGCAGTACTTC. Combining the CDR3 with reference TRBV13 and TRBJ2-7 gives the whole variable domain AAGVIQSPRHLIKEKRETATLKCYPIPRHDTVYWYQQGPGQDPQFLISFYEKMQSDKGSIPDRFSAQQFSDYHSELNMSSLELGDSALYFCASSLRDGDDYEQYFGPGTRLTVT.

This chain uses TRBV5-1 with TRBJ1-1; tentatively, D is TRBD1 (5 bases). V lost 0 bases and J lost 0, with 12 bases in between. CDR1 is SGHRS and CDR2 is YFSETQ in the germline V gene. This CDR3 has 16 amino acids. CDR3 DNA sequence: TGCGCCAGCAGCTTGGGAGTATGGGGCCTGAACACTGAAGCTTTCTTT. This translates into CASSLGVWGLNTEAFF. Together with reference TRBV5-1 and TRBJ1-1, the CDR3 gives the full variable domain: KAGVTQTPRYLIKTRGQQVTLSCSPISGHRSVSWYQQTPGQGLQFLFEYFSETQRNKGNFPGRFSGRQFSNSRSEMNVSTLELGDSALYLCASSLGVWGLNTEAFFGQGTRLTVV.

The genes are TRBV4-2 and TRBJ2-3; D possibly corresponds to TRBD1 (5 bases). V was cut by 2 bases and J by 2 bases, with 17 bases left in between. Germline CDR1 LGHNA, CDR2 YNFKEQ. This CDR3 contains 17 residues. Here the CDR3 DNA reads TGTGCCAGCAGCCAATCCGGTAGGACAACCAACACAGATACGCAGTATTTT. Protein sequence: CASSQSGRTTNTDTQYF.

The chain uses TRBV4-2 and TRBJ2-1, with D maybe TRBD2 (6 bases). Germline V gene lookup returns CDR1 LGHNA and CDR2 YNFKEQ. V gave up 1 base and J gave up 9 bases, with 16 bases separating them. This CDR3 has 15 amino acids. The DNA of the CDR3 is TGTGCCAGCAGCCAAGGTTCGGGACTTCACACTGAGCAGTTCTTC. As protein: CASSQGSGLHTEQFF.

This clonotype came up many times. This chain joins TRBV27 and TRBJ1-2, with TRBD1 identical over 10 bases. Trimming removed 6 bases from V and 6 bases from J; junction bases left unmatched: 10. This CDR3 region has 15 residues. Per germline, CDR1 MNHEY and CDR2 SMNVEV (reference sequence). The CDR3 region is CASRAAGDRGHGYTF. The CDR3 nucleotides read TGTGCCAGCAGAGCTGCTGGGGACAGGGGACATGGCTACACCTTC.

This clonotype showed up just a few times. This rearrangement joins TRBV5-1 to TRBJ2-1; 10 nucleotides align to TRBD1. Germline V gene lookup returns CDR1 SGHRS and CDR2 YFSETQ. The CDR3 loop spans 15 amino acids. V lost 4 bases and J lost 7; bases outside the gene matches: 8. CDR3 sequence: CASSPGTGARNEQFF. CDR3 nucleotide sequence: TGCGCCAGCAGCCCCGGGACAGGGGCGAGGAATGAGCAGTTCTTC.

This clonotype has a count of ten or more. This chain links TRBV27 with TRBJ1-1, with D maybe TRBD1 (6 bases). The CDR3 has 13 amino acids. V lost 7 bases and J 8 bases, leaving 17 bases between the germline ends. CDR1 and CDR2 from the germline V gene are MNHEY and SMNVEV (reference sequence). The CDR3 spells CASKIFTTGEAFF. The CDR3 bases are TGTGCCAGCAAGATTTTTACGACAGGAGAAGCTTTCTTT.